Listed here are 28 T cell receptor beta chains from one sample, sequenced in a study of shared clonotypes between healthy human individuals. Libraries were prepared by immunoSEQ multiplex PCR; TCRdb keeps only in-frame clonotypes and omits some of them. The data show around 2.1 million clones, 90% to 95% seen once. CD45RO-negative cells were positively selected for CCR7, leaving out terminally differentiated effector memory CD45RA+ cells. The sample comprised naive CD8+ T cells from PBMCs. The receptor source for this set is a man between 18 and 35 years old in good health. Some clones in this sample may be carry-over from other donors' samples.

The gene calls are TRBV28 and TRBJ2-7, with D tentatively TRBD1 (8 bases). V was trimmed by 6 bases and J by 3 bases, leaving 24 bases between them. From germline, CDR1 is MDHEN and CDR2 SYDVKM. The CDR3 is made up of 17 amino acids. The CDR3 nucleotides read TGTGCCAGCAGGGACAGGGTCAAAGGCGGGAGTATCTACGAGCAGTACTTC. Residues: CASRDRVKGGSIYEQYF.

This chain links TRBV15 with TRBJ1-3, with a possible D match to TRBD1 (5 bases). Germline values: CDR1 LNHNV, CDR2 YYDKDF (reference sequence). The CDR3 extends over 15 amino acids. Trimming left V 1 base short and J 0 bases short, with 7 bases between. Written as DNA, the CDR3 is TGTGCCACCAGCAGAGCGGGGGGCTCTGGAAACACCATATATTTT. Translating it yields CATSRAGGSGNTIYF.

This chain joins TRBV27 and TRBJ2-7; TRBD1 aligns across 9 bases. Losses at the gene ends were 7 bases for V and 1 base for J; bases not matched to a gene: 8. This CDR3 comprises 15 residues. Per germline, CDR1 MNHEY and CDR2 SMNVEV (reference sequence). CDR3 in DNA: TGTGCCAGCAAAAACGCCGGGACAGGGTCCTACGAGCAGTACTTC. It translates to CASKNAGTGSYEQYF.

The chain uses TRBV28 and TRBJ2-2; D is unclear. The V and J ends lost 2 bases and 0 bases respectively, with 4 bases between them. The CDR3 spans 14 residues. Germline V gives CDR1 MDHEN, CDR2 SYDVKM. CDR3 sequence: CASSLKTNTGELFF. The CDR3 DNA sequence: TGTGCCAGCAGTTTAAAAACGAACACCGGGGAGCTGTTTTTT. The full variable domain, completed using reference TRBV28 and TRBJ2-2, is DVKVTQSSRYLVKRTGEKVFLECVQDMDHENMFWYRQDPGLGLRLIYFSYDVKMKEKGDIPEGYSVSREKKERFSLILESASTNQTSMYLCASSLKTNTGELFFGEGSRLTVL.

V gene TRBV19 combines with J gene TRBJ2-1; D is perhaps TRBD1 (6 bases). Between the trimmed V and J ends, which lost 5 bases and 1 base, there was a span of 18 bases. The germline V gene encodes CDR1 LNHDA and CDR2 SQIVND (reference sequence). There are 17 residues in the CDR3. CDR3 sequence: CASSLQGRRLSYNEQFF. CDR3 nucleotides: TGTGCCAGTAGTCTGCAGGGGCGCCGGTTGTCCTACAATGAGCAGTTCTTC.

The chain couples TRBV9 to TRBJ1-2; perhaps TRBD1 as D (5 bases). The CDR3 runs 16 residues. Trimming removed 0 bases from V and 2 bases from J, with 14 bases in between. From germline, CDR1 is SGDLS and CDR2 YYNGEE. The CDR3 sequence is CASSVGGDFSNYGYTF. The CDR3 DNA is TGTGCCAGCAGCGTAGGGGGGGACTTTTCCAACTATGGCTACACCTTC.

This chain uses TRBV7-6 with TRBJ1-3; D remains ambiguous. The V and J ends lost 5 bases and 4 bases respectively, with 9 bases between them. This CDR3 is built from 13 residues. Germline-derived CDR1 and CDR2 are SGHVS and FNYEAQ. The chain's CDR3 is CASSLERGNTIYF. The CDR3 bases are TGTGCCAGCAGCCTCGAGAGGGGAAACACCATATATTTT.

This clone has only one observation. The rearrangement links TRBV27 to TRBJ2-7, with D perhaps TRBD1 (6 bases). In germline, CDR1 is MNHEY, CDR2 SMNVEV (reference sequence). The CDR3 covers 15 residues. Between the trimmed V and J ends, which lost 2 bases and 5 bases, there was a span of 16 bases. The CDR3 spells CASSLSNPGVNEQYF. CDR3 DNA sequence: TGTGCCAGCAGTTTAAGTAATCCAGGGGTTAACGAGCAGTACTTC.

This clone has only one observation. The chain recombines TRBV29-1 with TRBJ2-7, with unresolved D. CDR1 and CDR2 (germline): SQVTM, ANQGSEA. The CDR3 length is 13 residues. With 2 bases removed from V and 2 bases from J, the gap between germline ends came to 10 bases. CDR3 in amino acids: CSVESGDPYEQYF. The CDR3 DNA is TGCAGCGTTGAATCCGGTGATCCCTACGAGCAGTACTTC.

The chain couples TRBV12-5 to TRBJ1-2; unclear D gene. CDR3 length equals 14 residues. Trimming pared 1 base from V and 5 bases from J, leaving 11 bases between. Germline loops: CDR1 LGHNT, CDR2 FRNRAP. Written as DNA, the CDR3 is TGTGCTAGTGGTTTGGGCGGGGTTTGGTATGGCTACACCTTC. Amino acid sequence: CASGLGGVWYGYTF.

The rearrangement joins TRBV30 to TRBJ1-2; a weak D match, TRBD1 (6 bases). The length of the CDR3 is 13 residues. The V end lost 0 bases, the J end lost 12 bases, and 17 bases lay between the germline ends. The germline gives CDR1 GTSNPN, CDR2 SVGIG (reference sequence). The CDR3 protein is CAWSVARGQGHTF. CDR3 DNA sequence: TGTGCCTGGAGTGTCGCTCGGGGGCAGGGCCACACCTTC. The variable domain in full, completed from reference TRBV30 and TRBJ1-2, reads SQTIHQWPATLVQPVGSPLSLECTVEGTSNPNLYWYRQAAGRGLQLLFYSVGIGQISSEVPQNLSASRPQDRQFILSSKKLLLSDSGFYLCAWSVARGQGHTFGSGTRLTVV.

Remarks on this clone: An end of the junction differs from the germline gene, which may be a read error. The rearrangement links TRBV2 to TRBJ2-1, with D perhaps TRBD2 (6 bases). This CDR3 region has 15 residues. Germline V lookup: CDR1 SNHLY, CDR2 FYNNEI. CDR3 residues: CASSARSGVYNKQFF. CDR3 in DNA: TGTGCCAGCAGTGCTAGGTCGGGGGTCTACAATAAGCAGTTCTTC.

V and J are TRBV13 and TRBJ2-7, with 11 bases identical to TRBD1. Germline CDR1 PRHDT, CDR2 FYEKMQ (reference sequence). With V trimmed by 5 bases and J by 2 bases, 11 bases remained unmatched. The CDR3 has 17 residues. CDR3 sequence: CASSQGQGGPSPYEQYF. CDR3 DNA: TGTGCCAGCAGCCAGGGACAGGGGGGCCCCTCCCCCTACGAGCAGTACTTC. Supplemented by reference TRBV13 and TRBJ2-7, the full variable domain reads AAGVIQSPRHLIKEKRETATLKCYPIPRHDTVYWYQQGPGQDPQFLISFYEKMQSDKGSIPDRFSAQQFSDYHSELNMSSLELGDSALYFCASSQGQGGPSPYEQYFGPGTRLTVT.

This clone came up a few times. This sequence joins TRBV4-1 and TRBJ1-2; 9 nucleotides line up with TRBD1. The CDR3 spans 15 residues. V gave up 7 bases and J gave up 8 bases; unmatched junction bases: 14. Germline V gives CDR1 MGHRA, CDR2 YSYEKL. Here the CDR3 reads CASNGEGQGKSGYTF. The CDR3 DNA is TGCGCCAGCAACGGAGAAGGACAGGGGAAGAGCGGCTACACCTTC.

V and J are TRBV28 and TRBJ1-1, with 9 bases aligning to TRBD1. The CDR3 runs 13 residues. Germline trimming cut 4 bases from V and 3 bases from J; bases unmatched to any gene: 0. The germline CDR1 and CDR2 sequences are MDHEN and SYDVKM. CDR3 amino acids: CASSYRGHTEAFF. For the CDR3, the DNA is TGTGCCAGCAGTTACAGGGGGCACACTGAAGCTTTCTTT.

The V call is TRBV7-8, the J call TRBJ1-1; the D gene is possibly TRBD1 (6 bases). This CDR3 spans 13 amino acids. V was cut by 7 bases and J by 8 bases, with 17 bases left in between. Germline CDR1 and CDR2: SGHVS and FQNEAQ. Here the CDR3 DNA reads TGTGCCAGCACCTCCGGGGGCGGTAAAGAAGCTTTCTTT. It yields the protein CASTSGGGKEAFF.

The CDR3 region has the DNA TGTGCCAGCTCCACCAGCGGGGGGGTCTACAATGAGCAGTTCTTC. Amino acids: CASSTSGGVYNEQFF. The chain links TRBV18 to TRBJ2-1; 10 bases fit TRBD2. The CDR3 length is 15 residues. The V and J ends lost 6 bases and 3 bases, in that order; junction bases with no gene match: 5. Germline V gene data show CDR1 as KGHSH and CDR2 as LQKENI.

The chain combines TRBV27 with TRBJ2-5, with D perhaps matching TRBD2 (6 bases). This CDR3 has 14 amino acids. Germline CDR1 is MNHEY and CDR2 is SMNVEV (reference sequence). CDR3 DNA sequence: TGTGCTCCCTCCCGGGAGCCACAAAGAGGAGCCCAGTACTTC. Translation: CAPSREPQRGAQYF.

The V call is TRBV27, the J call TRBJ2-1; a weak D match, TRBD2 (6 bases). Germline assignment: CDR1 MNHEY and CDR2 SMNVEV (reference sequence). With 1 base removed from V and 7 bases from J, the gap between germline ends came to 17 bases. The CDR3 is 16 amino acids. The CDR3 DNA sequence: TGTGCCAGCAGTTTATTGGGGGTACTAGCAGGGAATGAGCAGTTCTTC. It translates to CASSLLGVLAGNEQFF.

The chain carries TRBV7-9 and TRBJ2-5; 10 bases are shared with TRBD2. Germline CDR1 and CDR2: SEHNR and FQNEAQ (reference sequence). Trimming at V came to 5 bases and at J to 5 bases, leaving 20 bases not matched to a gene. The CDR3 runs to 19 residues. The CDR3 is CASSTTNLLAGERRETQYF. CDR3 DNA: TGTGCCAGCAGCACGACCAACCTTCTAGCGGGGGAACGGCGGGAGACCCAGTACTTC.

V usage is TRBV9 and J usage is TRBJ2-7; D is perhaps TRBD2 (5 bases). The CDR3 totals 15 residues. The V end was cut by 3 bases, the J end by 0 bases, with 13 bases between. Per the germline V gene, CDR1 is SGDLS and CDR2 is YYNGEE. For the CDR3, the DNA is TGTGCCAGCAGCGCCGCCCCCGGGAACTCCTACGAGCAGTACTTC. Amino acid sequence: CASSAAPGNSYEQYF.

The V call is TRBV1, the J call TRBJ2-1; the D call of TRBD2 is as the table states it, not checked on the DNA. TRBV1 is described as a pseudogene. CDR3 length: 20 amino acids. DNA of the CDR3: TGCACCAGCAGCCATCCCAGCGGGACTAGCGGGCTGAGCTCCTACAATGAGCAGTTCTTC. It yields the protein CTSSHPSGTSGLSSYNEQFF.

The chain uses TRBV28 and TRBJ2-3; D not certain. The CDR3 consists of 14 residues. The V and J ends lost 3 bases and 3 bases respectively, with 10 bases between them. Germline CDR1 MDHEN, CDR2 SYDVKM. The CDR3 DNA sequence: TGTGCCAGCAGTTTCGGGCTAGTAACAGATACGCAGTATTTT. Its translation: CASSFGLVTDTQYF. Combining the CDR3 with reference TRBV28 and TRBJ2-3 gives the whole variable domain DVKVTQSSRYLVKRTGEKVFLECVQDMDHENMFWYRQDPGLGLRLIYFSYDVKMKEKGDIPEGYSVSREKKERFSLILESASTNQTSMYLCASSFGLVTDTQYFGPGTRLTVL.

This clone was detected only once. The chain combines TRBV7-9 with TRBJ2-3, with no clear D. The CDR3 is 15 amino acids. V lost 1 base and J lost 2, with 10 bases in between. Germline CDR1 is SEHNR and CDR2 is FQNEAQ (reference sequence). The DNA of the CDR3 is TGTGCCAGCAGCTTAGTGCGCGGAGACACAGATACGCAGTATTTT. It specifies CASSLVRGDTDTQYF.

This clone was detected only once. The rearrangement joins TRBV27 to TRBJ2-7; a weak D match, TRBD1 (6 bases). The CDR3 runs to 14 residues. Trimming took off 3 bases at V and 0 bases at J, with 9 bases between the two ends. Germline CDR1 is MNHEY and CDR2 is SMNVEV (reference sequence). The DNA of the CDR3 is TGTGCCAGCAGTTTTGTGGACAGCTCCTACGAGCAGTACTTC. Translating it yields CASSFVDSSYEQYF.

The V gene is TRBV27, the J gene TRBJ2-5, with TRBD2 matching 7 bases. Losses at the gene ends were 6 bases for V and 2 bases for J; bases not matched to a gene: 9. Germline loops: CDR1 MNHEY, CDR2 SMNVEV (reference sequence). CDR3 size: 15 residues. Here the CDR3 reads CASSLMGGIQETQYF. CDR3 DNA: TGTGCCAGCAGCCTAATGGGGGGGATTCAAGAGACCCAGTACTTC.

The V gene is TRBV7-9, the J gene TRBJ1-2; a possible D gene is TRBD1 (6 bases). Per the germline V gene, CDR1 is SEHNR and CDR2 is FQNEAQ (reference sequence). V lost 7 bases and J 4 bases, leaving 19 bases between the germline ends. CDR3 length: 15 amino acids. CDR3 sequence (DNA): TGTGCCAGCATAGAGGACAGCCGTCGCTTCTATGGCTACACCTTC. Residues: CASIEDSRRFYGYTF.

With respect to this clone: One junction end disagrees with the germline gene, perhaps due to a read error. The CDR3 loop reads CASSLCGGPF. The CDR3 DNA is TGTGCCAGCAGTTTATGCGGGGGACCTTTC. The J gene is TRBJ2-7, the V gene TRBV28, with D possibly matching TRBD2 (6 bases). The CDR3 runs to 10 residues. Germline V CDR1 and CDR2: MDHEN, SYDVKM.